Sequencing of this T cell receptor beta chain was carried out in a study of control samples from healthy donors and cancer patients. Assay used: immunoSEQ multiplex PCR; TCRdb lists only in-frame clones, some missing. The sample yields around 130,000 clones, more than 75% seen once. CDR3 size: 14 residues. Trimming took 8 bases from V and 4 from J; bases not matched to a gene: 8. Germline V gene lookup returns CDR1 SNHLY and CDR2 FYNNEI. The sequenced sample was blood. V gene TRBV2 combines with J gene TRBJ1-2, with 9 positions matching TRBD1. The origin of this receptor is a man aged 25-45 years in good health. CDR3 protein: CASQEQGAFYGYTF. The CDR3 region has the DNA TGTGCCAGCCAAGAACAGGGGGCTTTCTATGGCTACACCTTC.